The clone carrying this T cell receptor beta chain was detected only once. Using immunoSEQ multiplex PCR, the repertoire was profiled, and TCRdb retains in-frame clones only, with some absent. Here the sample spans 110,000 to 150,000 clones, 80% to 90% being singletons. The data are from a study of blood T cell repertoires in COVID-19. Study-level background: Nucleic acid was either cDNA or gDNA, and it came from T cells, B-cell-depleted T cells, or PBMCs.

Germline values: CDR1 MNHNY, CDR2 SVGAGI (reference sequence). V was pared by 6 bases and J by 2 bases, with 14 bases between. There are 15 residues in the CDR3. The TCR comes from a woman aged 55-70 years with active COVID-19. What was sequenced was peripheral blood. The genes are TRBV6-6 and TRBJ2-1; tentative D call: TRBD2 (6 bases). The CDR3 is CASRLMASAYNEQFF. The CDR3 coding sequence is TGTGCCAGCAGACTGATGGCTAGCGCCTACAATGAGCAGTTCTTC.